What follows describes a single TCR beta chain. Original processing methods: Amplification with reference gene primers provided the estimates of nucleated cell counts. This table comes from immunoSEQ multiplex PCR, and its TCRdb copy is limited to in-frame clones, with some not included. Clone size and V and J calls were adopted from that table, with D and trimming inferred from the DNA. The sample has about 170,000 clones; roughly 90% are singletons. The sample comes from a study of blood T cell repertoires in COVID-19. Looking at the study overall: Sources were T cells, B-cell-depleted T cells, or PBMCs; the material itself was cDNA or gDNA.

V lost 4 bases, J lost 6 bases, and 15 bases lay in between. CDR1 MNHEY and CDR2 SMNVEV come from the germline V gene (reference sequence). The CDR3 totals 14 residues. Seattle participants joined during active infection and were tracked over time. Sequenced sample: peripheral blood. The TCR sequence derives from a man aged 18-30 years with COVID-19, enrolled during active disease. The J gene is TRBJ1-1, the V gene TRBV27; unclear D gene. The CDR3 DNA reads TGTGCCAGCAGTTGGTCCCTCACGAGCGCTGAAGCTTTCTTT. This sequence encodes CASSWSLTSAEAFF.